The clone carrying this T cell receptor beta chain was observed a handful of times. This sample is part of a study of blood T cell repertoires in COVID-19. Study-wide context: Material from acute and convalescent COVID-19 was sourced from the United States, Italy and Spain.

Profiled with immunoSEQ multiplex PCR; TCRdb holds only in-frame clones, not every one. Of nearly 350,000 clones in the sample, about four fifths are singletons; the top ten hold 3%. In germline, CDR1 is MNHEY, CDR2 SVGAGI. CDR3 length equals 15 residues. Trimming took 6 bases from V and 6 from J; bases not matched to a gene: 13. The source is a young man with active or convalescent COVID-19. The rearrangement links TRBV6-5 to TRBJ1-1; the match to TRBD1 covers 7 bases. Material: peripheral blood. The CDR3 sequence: CASSPTPEGAAEAFF. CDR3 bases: TGTGCCAGCAGCCCGACCCCCGAGGGGGCCGCTGAAGCTTTCTTT.